These 24 T cell receptor beta chains share one sample of origin, sequenced in a study of control samples from healthy donors and cancer patients. Method: immunoSEQ multiplex PCR; TCRdb's copy keeps in-frame clones and lacks some. Counted here are 130,000 or so clones, roughly 94% occurring once; the ten biggest clones make up less than 15%. The sequencing input was blood. The receptors come from a man aged 35-49 years in good health.

This sequence joins TRBV7-9 and TRBJ2-4; 9 nucleotides agree with TRBD2. The CDR3 has 17 amino acids. V dropped 4 bases and J dropped 0; count of bases not matched to a gene: 7. Germline V gene lookup returns CDR1 SEHNR and CDR2 FQNEAQ (reference sequence). CDR3 protein: CASSSNLAGLAKNIQYF. The CDR3 DNA sequence: TGTGCCAGCAGCTCCAACCTAGCGGGGTTAGCCAAAAACATTCAGTACTTC.

In DNA, the CDR3 is TGTGCCAGCAGCACGGGTGGTGGTAATTCACCCCTCCACTTT. Amino acid sequence: CASSTGGGNSPLHF. The gene calls are TRBV5-6 and TRBJ1-6; no firm D call. V lost 4 bases and J 6 bases, leaving 11 bases between the germline ends. Per the germline V gene, CDR1 is SGHDT and CDR2 is YYEEEE. The CDR3 totals 14 residues.

This chain links TRBV11-2 with TRBJ2-5, with D possibly being TRBD1 (6 bases). The CDR3 contains 13 residues. Trimming took 8 bases from V and 1 from J, leaving 11 bases between them. Looked up from germline, CDR1 is SGHAT and CDR2 is FQNNGV. DNA for the CDR3: TGTGCCAGCGAACCCAGGGGCCAAGAGACCCAGTACTTC. It specifies CASEPRGQETQYF. Based on the CDR3 plus reference TRBV11-2 and TRBJ2-5, the full variable domain is EAGVAQSPRYKIIEKRQSVAFWCNPISGHATLYWYQQILGQGPKLLIQFQNNGVVDDSQLPKDRFSAERLKGVDSTLKIQPAKLEDSAVYLCASEPRGQETQYFGPGTRLLVL.

V and J are TRBV4-2 and TRBJ2-3; a possible D gene is TRBD2 (6 bases). CDR1 LGHNA and CDR2 YNFKEQ come from the germline V gene. The CDR3 spans 15 residues. V was cut by 0 bases and J by 0 bases, with 7 bases left in between. CDR3 amino acids: CASSQEGTSTDTQYF. CDR3 nucleotide sequence: TGTGCCAGCAGCCAAGAAGGGACTAGCACAGATACGCAGTATTTT.

The chain is built from TRBV21-1 and TRBJ1-3. TRBV21-1 is a listed pseudogene. CDR3 length equals 17 residues. CDR3 residues: CASSNYDRLSSGNTIYF. The CDR3 DNA follows: TGTGCCAGCAGTAATTACGACAGACTAAGCTCTGGAAACACCATATATTTT.

The rearrangement joins TRBV7-9 to TRBJ2-2; D remains ambiguous. This CDR3 contains 16 residues. The ends were cut back, 2 bases at V and 2 bases at J, with 12 bases in the middle. Germline V gene lookup returns CDR1 SEHNR and CDR2 FQNEAQ (reference sequence). The CDR3 protein is CASSLSVGSNTGELFF. CDR3 nucleotide sequence: TGTGCCAGCAGCTTATCCGTTGGATCCAACACCGGGGAGCTGTTTTTT.

The V and J genes are TRBV12-3 or TRBV12-4 and TRBJ1-2; no firm D call. This CDR3 has 12 amino acids. Trimming shortened V by 8 bases and J by 8 bases, and 15 bases separated the two germline ends. CDR3 protein: CASGFRPLGYTF. The CDR3, as DNA: TGTGCCAGCGGATTCAGGCCCCTCGGCTACACCTTC.

The chain couples TRBV7-8 to TRBJ1-3; TRBD1 might be the D (6 bases). Between the trimmed V and J ends, which lost 2 bases and 2 bases, there was a span of 16 bases. Germline assignment: CDR1 SGHVS and CDR2 FQNEAQ. The CDR3 sequence is 17 residues long. The DNA for the CDR3 is TGTGCCAGCAGCTTATTGTATTACAGGGTACCTGGAAACACCATATATTTT. This gives the protein CASSLLYYRVPGNTIYF.

This chain links TRBV27 with TRBJ1-5; D is undetermined. V lost 7 bases to trimming and J lost 0 bases, with 10 bases between them. This CDR3 is built from 14 residues. Germline CDR1 and CDR2: MNHEY and SMNVEV (reference sequence). In DNA form, the CDR3 reads TGTGCCAGCAACCCCGTAGATAGCAATCAGCCCCAGCATTTT. Amino acid sequence: CASNPVDSNQPQHF.

The rearrangement links TRBV27 to TRBJ1-5; D call uncertain. V was shortened by 4 bases and J by 2 bases, with 6 bases between the two germline ends. The CDR3 extends over 13 amino acids. CDR1 is MNHEY and CDR2 is SMNVEV in the germline V gene (reference sequence). CDR3 protein: CASSSAGNQPQHF. CDR3 in DNA: TGTGCCAGCAGTTCGGCTGGCAATCAGCCCCAGCATTTT.

The rearrangement joins TRBV7-9 to TRBJ2-1; 9 nucleotides line up with TRBD1. J was trimmed by 6 bases and V by 7 bases; bases with no gene match: 7. The length of the CDR3 is 14 residues. The germline CDR1 and CDR2 sequences are SEHNR and FQNEAQ (reference sequence). CDR3 in amino acids: CASNTGGAVNEQFF. In DNA, the CDR3 is TGTGCCAGCAACACAGGGGGCGCGGTCAATGAGCAGTTCTTC.

The chain links TRBV28 to TRBJ2-3; weak D call: TRBD1 (5 bases). Trimming removed 3 bases at V and 2 bases at J, with 15 bases between. The V gene's germline CDR1 is MDHEN and CDR2 SYDVKM. This CDR3 has 16 residues. As DNA, the CDR3 is TGTGCCAGCAGTTTTGTGGGGCGTAGCAACACAGATACGCAGTATTTT. It specifies CASSFVGRSNTDTQYF.

The chain has TRBV24-1 and TRBJ1-2; possible D gene TRBD1, 6 bases. Germline V gene lookup returns CDR1 KGHDR and CDR2 SFDVKD. Trimming stripped 1 base from V and 4 bases from J, with 9 bases between. There are 14 residues in the CDR3. The CDR3 DNA is TGTGCCACCAGTGATTTCGGGACACCCTATGGCTACACCTTC. Amino acid sequence: CATSDFGTPYGYTF.

This chain joins TRBV12-3 or TRBV12-4 and TRBJ2-1; a weak D match, TRBD2 (5 bases). V shed 3 bases and J shed 3 bases, with 6 bases lying between them. This CDR3 contains 13 residues. The CDR3 reads CASSFRGYNEQFF. CDR3 coding DNA: TGTGCCAGCAGTTTCCGGGGCTACAATGAGCAGTTCTTC.

As concerns this clone: At one of its ends the junction is not consistent with the germline gene, which may arise from a read error. The chain carries TRBV7-2 and TRBJ2-1, with D possibly matching TRBD2 (5 bases). The CDR3 runs to 17 residues. From germline, CDR1 is SGHTA and CDR2 FQGNSA. CDR3 sequence reads: CASSLAPWQRSYNEQFF. The CDR3 DNA reads TGTGCCAGCAGCCTAGCTCCCTGGCAGCGCTCCTACAATGAGCAGTTCTTC.

The gene calls are TRBV2 and TRBJ2-1; 9 positions match TRBD2. The CDR3 has 16 residues. From germline, CDR1 is SNHLY and CDR2 FYNNEI. Trimming cost V 3 bases and J 10 bases; bases outside gene matches: 13. The CDR3 DNA sequence: TGTGCCAGCAGTGATCCCCCGCAGCGGGGGGCCGACGAGCAGTTCTTC. Translation: CASSDPPQRGADEQFF.

The chain links TRBV6-5 to TRBJ1-2; 7 nucleotides line up with TRBD1. This CDR3 has 15 amino acids. The trim removed 6 bases at V and 1 base at J, leaving 8 bases unmatched. CDR1 is MNHEY and CDR2 is SVGAGI in the germline V gene. CDR3 sequence: CASRATGTVNYGYTF. The CDR3 nucleotides are TGTGCCAGCAGGGCTACCGGGACAGTTAACTATGGCTACACCTTC.

The chain carries TRBV6-1 and TRBJ1-5; D ambiguous. Trimming took 1 base from V and 3 from J, leaving 10 bases between them. The CDR3 loop spans 15 amino acids. In germline, CDR1 is MNHNS, CDR2 SASEGT. Here the CDR3 DNA reads TGTGCCAGCAGTGAAGAGGTAGGGCCCAATCAGCCCCAGCATTTT. Translation: CASSEEVGPNQPQHF.

This chain joins TRBV7-9 and TRBJ1-1, with D perhaps TRBD1 (6 bases). Germline V gene sequence: CDR1 SEHNR, CDR2 FQNEAQ (reference sequence). V was clipped by 1 base and J by 4 bases, with 16 bases between them. This CDR3 has 16 amino acids. The CDR3 loop reads CASSLGGGGGGTEAFF. The DNA of the CDR3 is TGTGCCAGCAGCTTAGGAGGAGGAGGGGGTGGCACTGAAGCTTTCTTT.

The chain uses TRBV5-1 and TRBJ1-5; D gene ambiguous. The germline gives CDR1 SGHRS, CDR2 YFSETQ. This CDR3 is 13 amino acids long. V lost 0 bases to trimming and J lost 3 bases, with 4 bases between them. CDR3 bases: TGCGCCAGCAGCTTGGGCGTCAATCAGCCCCAGCATTTT. Translation gives CASSLGVNQPQHF.

With respect to this clone: One end of the junction does not line up with germline, which may come from a read error. At the DNA level, this CDR3 is encoded by other sequences in the same sample as well. The chain employs TRBV19 and TRBJ2-5; no clear D. The CDR3 covers 12 residues. Germline V gene lookup returns CDR1 LNHDA and CDR2 SQIVND (reference sequence). CDR3 DNA: TGTGCCAGTAGTATCAACCAGGAGACCCAGTACTTC. Translated: CASSINQETQYF. Together with reference TRBV19 and TRBJ2-5, the CDR3 gives the full variable domain: DGGITQSPKYLFRKEGQNVTLSCEQNLNHDAMYWYRQDPGQGLRLIYYSQIVNDFQKGDIAEGYSVSREKKESFPLTVTSAQKNPTAFYLCASSINQETQYFGPGTRLLVL.

The J gene is TRBJ1-2, the V gene TRBV19, with 8 bases lining up with TRBD1. The CDR3 covers 15 residues. Germline V gene data show CDR1 as LNHDA and CDR2 as SQIVND (reference sequence). V shed 4 bases and J 6 bases; nucleotides not matched to a gene: 10. CDR3 DNA: TGTGCCAGTAGTACCCCTGTAGACAGGGGAGATGGCTACACCTTC. Translated, it gives CASSTPVDRGDGYTF.

As regards this clone: An end of the junction does not agree with germline; a read error may underlie this. The chain has TRBV27 and TRBJ2-7; 7 bases line up with TRBD1. This CDR3 is built from 11 residues. Germline values: CDR1 MNHEY, CDR2 SMNVEV (reference sequence). This chain's CDR3 is CASSYGGQDNF. CDR3 in DNA: TGTGCCAGCAGTTACGGAGGACAGGACAATTTC.

J is TRBJ1-5 and V is TRBV9; D uncertain. The CDR3 spans 14 residues. From germline, CDR1 is SGDLS and CDR2 YYNGEE. The V end was cut by 0 bases, the J end by 3 bases, with 7 bases between. CDR3 loop: CASSVAGDNQPQHF. The CDR3, as DNA: TGTGCCAGCAGCGTAGCCGGGGACAATCAGCCCCAGCATTTT.